This is a list of T cell receptor beta chains from one sample in a study of blood T cell repertoires in COVID-19. Repertoires were generated with immunoSEQ multiplex PCR, while TCRdb's copy carries only in-frame clones and drops some. Of some 200,000 clones in the sample, more than 70% were seen once. The sequenced sample consisted of peripheral blood. The receptor set was obtained from a man aged 40-49 years with active or convalescent COVID-19. The CDR3 runs from the conserved cysteine through the conserved F or W. The D gene is left open where the match is weak. Clone sizes are given selectively: once, few, many, or a class where the clone is expanded.

DNA: TGTGCCAGCAGCTCCGGGACAGGGGACGGCTACACCTTC
CDR3: CASSSGTGDGYTF
size: -
J: TRBJ1-2
D: TRBD1
V: TRBV5-4

DNA: TGTGCCAGCAGTCCCTGGGACAGGACAAATGAAAAACTGTTTTTT
CDR3: CASSPWDRTNEKLFF
size: -
J: TRBJ1-4
D: TRBD1
V: TRBV28

DNA: TGTGCCAGAAGCTTGAATCGGGACAGGGGAAGGGGGACCCAGCATTTT
CDR3: CARSLNRDRGRGTQHF
size: -
J: TRBJ1-5
D: TRBD1
V: TRBV5-3

DNA: TGTGCCAGCAGCCCCCGCAGGACTCACGAGTTGAACACTGAAGCTTTCTTT
CDR3: CASSPRRTHELNTEAFF
size: -
J: TRBJ1-1
D: -
V: TRBV7-2

DNA: TGCGCCAGCAGCAGGACAGGGGGTGAGGATGGCTACACCTTC
CDR3: CASSRTGGEDGYTF
size: -
J: TRBJ1-2
D: TRBD1
V: TRBV5-1

DNA: TGTGCCAGCAGCTCTCGGGAGACCCAGTACTTC
CDR3: CASSSRETQYF
size: once
J: TRBJ2-5
D: -
V: TRBV6-6

DNA: TGCAGCGTTGAAAGCTGGGAGCAGGACGGAGGCAGCGGTAACTATGGCTACACCTTC
CDR3: CSVESWEQDGGSGNYGYTF
size: -
J: TRBJ1-2
D: -
V: TRBV29-1

DNA: TGTGCCAGCTCACAACAGCTTACAACTAATGAAAAACTGTTTTTT
CDR3: CASSQQLTTNEKLFF
size: -
J: TRBJ1-4
D: -
V: TRBV18

DNA: TGTGCCAGCAGTTCTTGGGACAGCCCTAACTATGGCTACACCTTC
CDR3: CASSSWDSPNYGYTF
size: -
J: TRBJ1-2
D: TRBD1
V: TRBV28

DNA: TGTGCCCCACCACCCAAGGGGGGGGCGTTCCAAGAGACCCAGTACTTC
CDR3: CAPPPKGGAFQETQYF
size: -
J: TRBJ2-5
D: -
V: TRBV24-1

DNA: TGTGCCATCGCACTGGGACTAGCGGAAACAGATACGCAGTATTTT
CDR3: CAIALGLAETDTQYF
size: -
J: TRBJ2-3
D: TRBD2
V: TRBV2

DNA: TGTGCCAGCAGCTTAGATTGGCCCGGGACAGGGGAGGGCAATGAGCAGTTCTTC
CDR3: CASSLDWPGTGEGNEQFF
size: few
J: TRBJ2-1
D: TRBD1
V: TRBV11-3

DNA: TGTGCCAGCAGCCGGGACAGGGAAAGGAACACCATATATTTT
CDR3: CASSRDRERNTIYF
size: -
J: TRBJ1-3
D: TRBD1
V: TRBV5-4

DNA: TGTGCCAGCAGCTTGTCGGGAAATAGGAACGAGCAGTACTTC
CDR3: CASSLSGNRNEQYF
size: -
J: TRBJ2-7
D: -
V: TRBV5-4

DNA: TGTGCCAGCAGCTCGGACATCAAGCCCTCTGGAAACACCATATATTTT
CDR3: CASSSDIKPSGNTIYF
size: -
J: TRBJ1-3
D: -
V: TRBV7-9

DNA: TGTGCCAGCAGTTCATCTAGGGGAAACACCATATATTTT
CDR3: CASSSSRGNTIYF
size: -
J: TRBJ1-3
D: -
V: TRBV7-2

DNA: TGTGCCAGCAGTGGATACAGGCACTATGGCTACACCTTC
CDR3: CASSGYRHYGYTF
size: -
J: TRBJ1-2
D: -
V: TRBV25-1

DNA: TGTGCCAGCAGCTTACGGGGGGCCGGAAACACCATATATTTT
CDR3: CASSLRGAGNTIYF
size: -
J: TRBJ1-3
D: -
V: TRBV11-2

DNA: TGTGCCAGCTCACCGGACAAACGTCAGCCCCAGCATTTT
CDR3: CASSPDKRQPQHF
size: -
J: TRBJ1-5
D: -
V: TRBV18

DNA: TGTGCCAGCAGACCGACGGACAGGGGATTGAGGGAAGCTTTCTTT
CDR3: CASRPTDRGLREAFF
size: -
J: TRBJ1-1
D: TRBD1
V: TRBV6-6

DNA: TGTGCCAGCAGCTGGCGGACCGGAGGACCTGAAGCTTTCTTT
CDR3: CASSWRTGGPEAFF
size: -
J: TRBJ1-1
D: -
V: TRBV11-2

DNA: TGTGCCTGGAGAAGCGGGGCCCCCTACAATGAGCAGTTCTTC
CDR3: CAWRSGAPYNEQFF
size: -
J: TRBJ2-1
D: TRBD2
V: TRBV30

DNA: TGTGCCAGCAGCCGCCTCGGGGACAGGAGCTACGAGCAGTACTTC
CDR3: CASSRLGDRSYEQYF
size: -
J: TRBJ2-7
D: TRBD1
V: TRBV7-9

DNA: TGCGCCAGCAGCTTGGGCGGGGACACTGAAGCTTTCTTT
CDR3: CASSLGGDTEAFF
size: -
J: TRBJ1-1
D: -
V: TRBV5-1

DNA: TGTGCCAGCAGTAGCCGGAACAGGGCCACAGATACGCAGTATTTT
CDR3: CASSSRNRATDTQYF
size: -
J: TRBJ2-3
D: -
V: TRBV6-5

DNA: TGTGCCAGCAGTTCCAGGACAGCCTCGGTTGAAGCTTTCTTT
CDR3: CASSSRTASVEAFF
size: -
J: TRBJ1-1
D: -
V: TRBV27

DNA: TGTGCCAGCAGTTCGAGGACAGTTAGAGGCACCGGGGAGCTGTTTTTT
CDR3: CASSSRTVRGTGELFF
size: -
J: TRBJ2-2
D: -
V: TRBV6-5

DNA: TGCAGTGCTAGTGAGGGGAGGAGGCGAAGAGACTATGGCTACACCTTC
CDR3: CSASEGRRRRDYGYTF
size: -
J: TRBJ1-2
D: -
V: TRBV20-1

DNA: TGCGCCAGCAGCCAAATTGACAGAGCCAATGAAAAACTGTTTTTT
CDR3: CASSQIDRANEKLFF
size: -
J: TRBJ1-4
D: -
V: TRBV4-1

DNA: TGTGCCAGCAGCATCAGAGGCTCTGGGGCCAACGTCCTGACTTTC
CDR3: CASSIRGSGANVLTF
size: -
J: TRBJ2-6
D: -
V: TRBV11-3

DNA: TGTGCCAGCAGCCCCCTAGACGAGCAGTACTTC
CDR3: CASSPLDEQYF
size: -
J: TRBJ2-7
D: -
V: TRBV5-5

DNA: TGTGCCAGCAGCCGAGGGACAGGACAGGGCGGCTACACCTTC
CDR3: CASSRGTGQGGYTF
size: -
J: TRBJ1-2
D: TRBD1
V: TRBV11-2

DNA: TGTGCCAGCAGTTTGCGGACAGGGGGTGTGAACACTGAAGCTTTCTTT
CDR3: CASSLRTGGVNTEAFF
size: -
J: TRBJ1-1
D: TRBD1
V: TRBV28

DNA: TGTGCCAGCAGAGCGACCAGAGGCACTGAAGCTTTCTTT
CDR3: CASRATRGTEAFF
size: few
J: TRBJ1-1
D: -
V: TRBV2

DNA: TGTGCCAGCTCATCTGGACAGGGAGACAAACAGTACTTC
CDR3: CASSSGQGDKQYF
size: -
J: TRBJ2-7
D: TRBD1
V: TRBV18

DNA: TGTGCCAGTAGCTGGGCCCAGAGCCCAAATTCACCCCTCCACTTT
CDR3: CASSWAQSPNSPLHF
size: -
J: TRBJ1-6
D: -
V: TRBV19

DNA: TGTGCCAGCAGCTCCGGGGGAGGCTACACCTTC
CDR3: CASSSGGGYTF
size: -
J: TRBJ1-2
D: -
V: TRBV7-2

DNA: TGTGCCAGCAGCGTACAGGGAAAAGGCACTGAAGCTTTCTTT
CDR3: CASSVQGKGTEAFF
size: few
J: TRBJ1-1
D: -
V: TRBV13

DNA: TGTGCCAGCTCACCACCGGGCGGGGCCAACGTCCTGACTTTC
CDR3: CASSPPGGANVLTF
size: -
J: TRBJ2-6
D: -
V: TRBV18

DNA: TGTGCCAGCAGCTCAGCCGGGGGGCTGGGCTACACCTTC
CDR3: CASSSAGGLGYTF
size: -
J: TRBJ1-2
D: -
V: TRBV9

DNA: TGCGCCAGCAGCCACAGGGATGGTGGCTACACCTTC
CDR3: CASSHRDGGYTF
size: once
J: TRBJ1-2
D: -
V: TRBV4-1

DNA: TGTGCCAGCAGTTCCGCCCAGGGGAGAGGTCAGCCCCAGCATTTT
CDR3: CASSSAQGRGQPQHF
size: once
J: TRBJ1-5
D: -
V: TRBV27

DNA: TGCGCCAGCAGCCACCGGGGACAGGGAAATGAAAAACTGTTTTTT
CDR3: CASSHRGQGNEKLFF
size: -
J: TRBJ1-4
D: TRBD1
V: TRBV4-3

DNA: TGTGCCAGCAGCACGAGTGGTGTCATGAGTTCACCCCTCCACTTT
CDR3: CASSTSGVMSSPLHF
size: -
J: TRBJ1-6
D: -
V: TRBV9

DNA: TGTGCCAGCAGCCAAGATACCGTCAGGGGAGGAAACACCATATATTTT
CDR3: CASSQDTVRGGNTIYF
size: -
J: TRBJ1-3
D: -
V: TRBV3-1/TRBV3-2

DNA: TGTGCCAGCGGGGCCCGCCAGGGCAATCAGCCCCAGCATTTT
CDR3: CASGARQGNQPQHF
size: -
J: TRBJ1-5
D: -
V: TRBV3-1/TRBV3-2

DNA: TGTGCCAGCAGCCAAGCCGGGACAGTGAACACTGAAGCTTTCTTT
CDR3: CASSQAGTVNTEAFF
size: -
J: TRBJ1-1
D: TRBD1
V: TRBV3-1/TRBV3-2

DNA: TGTGCCAGCAGCGTACAGGTGGGCAGGGGTGGGTCCAGCTCCTACAATGAGCAGTTCTTC
CDR3: CASSVQVGRGGSSSYNEQFF
size: -
J: TRBJ2-1
D: -
V: TRBV9

DNA: TGCGCCAGCAGCCAAGGGACTGGAGACTACGAGCAGTACTTC
CDR3: CASSQGTGDYEQYF
size: once
J: TRBJ2-7
D: -
V: TRBV4-3

DNA: TGTGCCAGCAGTCCTTGGACAGGGGACACTGAAGCTTTCTTT
CDR3: CASSPWTGDTEAFF
size: -
J: TRBJ1-1
D: TRBD1
V: TRBV27

DNA: TGCAGCGTCCGACAGGGCTTTAGGGGAAATTATGGCTACACCTTC
CDR3: CSVRQGFRGNYGYTF
size: -
J: TRBJ1-2
D: TRBD1
V: TRBV29-1

DNA: TGCGCCAGCAGCCCGACTCGACAGGACTACCAAGAGACCCAGTACTTC
CDR3: CASSPTRQDYQETQYF
size: -
J: TRBJ2-5
D: -
V: TRBV5-1

DNA: TGTGCCAGCAGCGCCGGTTCGTATGGCTACACCTTC
CDR3: CASSAGSYGYTF
size: -
J: TRBJ1-2
D: -
V: TRBV7-9

DNA: TGTGCCAGCAGCTTAGCCGGTCTAGCGGGCTCCTACGAGCAGTACTTC
CDR3: CASSLAGLAGSYEQYF
size: -
J: TRBJ2-7
D: TRBD2
V: TRBV7-2

DNA: TGTGCTAGTGCGGTAGAAACCGGGAATTCACCCCTCCACTTT
CDR3: CASAVETGNSPLHF
size: -
J: TRBJ1-6
D: -
V: TRBV12-5

DNA: TGTGCTCCGGACAGACTGAACACCGGGGAGCTGTTTTTT
CDR3: CAPDRLNTGELFF
size: -
J: TRBJ2-2
D: -
V: TRBV28

DNA: TGTGCCTGGAGTCCCCACGGGACAGCGCACACTGAAGCTTTCTTT
CDR3: CAWSPHGTAHTEAFF
size: -
J: TRBJ1-1
D: TRBD1
V: TRBV30

DNA: TGTGCCTGGAGTCGGGTCTCGTTGGGTAACACTGAAGCTTTCTTT
CDR3: CAWSRVSLGNTEAFF
size: -
J: TRBJ1-1
D: -
V: TRBV30

DNA: TGTGCCAGCAGCCTGAGGGGGACAGACATCTACGAGCAGTACTTC
CDR3: CASSLRGTDIYEQYF
size: -
J: TRBJ2-7
D: TRBD1
V: TRBV6-5

DNA: TGTGCCAGCAGCCGCGACAGGCTCTCCTACAATGAGCAGTTCTTC
CDR3: CASSRDRLSYNEQFF
size: -
J: TRBJ2-1
D: -
V: TRBV5-6